This T cell receptor beta chain was identified during a study of blood T cell repertoires in COVID-19. Turning to the study itself: Nucleic acid was either cDNA or gDNA, and it came from T cells, B-cell-depleted T cells, or PBMCs.

Trimming pared 2 bases from V and 7 bases from J, leaving 12 bases between. Germline assignment: CDR1 GTSNPN and CDR2 SVGIG (reference sequence). The CDR3 runs 13 residues. Data came from immunoSEQ multiplex PCR; TCRdb stores just in-frame clones and leaves some out. Of 300,000 to 400,000 clones in the sample, over 75% were seen once. Sequenced input: peripheral blood. The chain recombines TRBV30 with TRBJ2-1, with D hard to call. This TCR was sampled from a human donor in a cohort sampled during active COVID-19. The CDR3 region has the DNA TGTGCCTGGAGTCTCTCGGTCCTGAATGAGCAGTTCTTC. The encoded protein is CAWSLSVLNEQFF. Together with reference TRBV30 and TRBJ2-1, the CDR3 gives the full variable domain: SQTIHQWPATLVQPVGSPLSLECTVEGTSNPNLYWYRQAAGRGLQLLFYSVGIGQISSEVPQNLSASRPQDRQFILSSKKLLLSDSGFYLCAWSLSVLNEQFFGPGTRLTVL.